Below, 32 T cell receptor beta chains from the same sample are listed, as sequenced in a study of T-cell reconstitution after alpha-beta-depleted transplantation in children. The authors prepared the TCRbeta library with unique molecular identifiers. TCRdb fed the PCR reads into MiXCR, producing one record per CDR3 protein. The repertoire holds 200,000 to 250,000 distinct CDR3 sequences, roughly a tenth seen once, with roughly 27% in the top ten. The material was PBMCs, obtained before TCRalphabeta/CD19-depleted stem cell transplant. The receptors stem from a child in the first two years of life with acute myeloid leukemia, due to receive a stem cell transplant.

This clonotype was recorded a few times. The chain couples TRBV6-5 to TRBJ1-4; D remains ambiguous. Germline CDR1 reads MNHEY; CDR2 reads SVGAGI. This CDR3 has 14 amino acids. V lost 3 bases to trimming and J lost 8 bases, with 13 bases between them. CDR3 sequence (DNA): TGTGCCAGCAGTTATAGCGGGGTAGGGGAAAAACTGTTTTTT. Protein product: CASSYSGVGEKLFF.

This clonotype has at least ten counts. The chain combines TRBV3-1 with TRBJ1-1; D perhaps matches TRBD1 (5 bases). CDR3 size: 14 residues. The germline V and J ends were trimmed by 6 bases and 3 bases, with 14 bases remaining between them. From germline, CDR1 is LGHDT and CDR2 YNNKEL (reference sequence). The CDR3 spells CASSPQRGYTEAFF. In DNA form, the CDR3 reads TGTGCCAGCAGTCCACAAAGGGGATACACTGAAGCTTTCTTT.

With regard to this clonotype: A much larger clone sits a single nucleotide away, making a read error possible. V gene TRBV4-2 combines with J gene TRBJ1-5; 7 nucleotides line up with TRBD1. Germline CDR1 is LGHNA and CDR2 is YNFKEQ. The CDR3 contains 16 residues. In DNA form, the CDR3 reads TGTGCCGGCAGCCAGACGACAGGGAAGAGCAATCAGCCCCAGCATTTT. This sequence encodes CAGSQTTGKSNQPQHF.

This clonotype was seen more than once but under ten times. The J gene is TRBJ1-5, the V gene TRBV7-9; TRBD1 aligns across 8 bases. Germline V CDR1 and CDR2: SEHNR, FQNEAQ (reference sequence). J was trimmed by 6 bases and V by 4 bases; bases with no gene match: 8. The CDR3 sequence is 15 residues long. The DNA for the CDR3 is TGTGCCAGCAGCTCAGGACAGGGACGTAGTCAGCCCCAGCATTTT. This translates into CASSSGQGRSQPQHF.

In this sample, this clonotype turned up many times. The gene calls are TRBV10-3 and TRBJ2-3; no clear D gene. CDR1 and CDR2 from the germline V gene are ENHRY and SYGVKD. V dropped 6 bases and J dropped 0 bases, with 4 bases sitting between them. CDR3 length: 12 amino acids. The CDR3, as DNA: TGTGCCATCAGGACTAGCACAGATACGCAGTATTTT. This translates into CAIRTSTDTQYF.

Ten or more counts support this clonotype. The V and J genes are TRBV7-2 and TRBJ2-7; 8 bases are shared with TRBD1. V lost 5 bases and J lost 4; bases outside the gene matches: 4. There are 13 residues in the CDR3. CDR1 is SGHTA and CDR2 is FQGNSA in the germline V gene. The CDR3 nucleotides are TGTGCCAGCAGCGTGGACAGGGATTACGAGCAGTACTTC. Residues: CASSVDRDYEQYF.

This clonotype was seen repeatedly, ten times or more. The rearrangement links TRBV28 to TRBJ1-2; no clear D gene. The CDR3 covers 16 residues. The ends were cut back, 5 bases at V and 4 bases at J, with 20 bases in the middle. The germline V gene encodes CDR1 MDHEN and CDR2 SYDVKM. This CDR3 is CASSPSRNPWVYGYTF. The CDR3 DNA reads TGTGCCAGCAGTCCGTCCCGGAACCCGTGGGTCTATGGCTACACCTTC.

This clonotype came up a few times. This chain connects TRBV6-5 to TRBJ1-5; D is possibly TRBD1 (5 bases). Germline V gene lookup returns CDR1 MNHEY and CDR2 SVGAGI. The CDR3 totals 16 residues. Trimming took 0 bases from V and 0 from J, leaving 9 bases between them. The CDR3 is CASSYSGTDSNQPQHF. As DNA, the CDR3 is TGTGCCAGCAGTTACTCCGGGACGGATAGCAATCAGCCCCAGCATTTT.

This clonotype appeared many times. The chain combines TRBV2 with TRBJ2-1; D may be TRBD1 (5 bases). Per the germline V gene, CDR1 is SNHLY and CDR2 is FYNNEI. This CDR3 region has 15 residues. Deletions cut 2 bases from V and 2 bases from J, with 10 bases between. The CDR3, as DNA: TGTGCCAGCAGTGAAATTAGGACAACCTACAATGAGCAGTTCTTC. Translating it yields CASSEIRTTYNEQFF.

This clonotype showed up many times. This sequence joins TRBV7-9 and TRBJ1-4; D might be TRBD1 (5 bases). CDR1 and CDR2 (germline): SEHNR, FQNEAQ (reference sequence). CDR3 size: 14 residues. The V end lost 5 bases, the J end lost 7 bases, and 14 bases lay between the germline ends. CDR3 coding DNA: TGTGCCAGCAGCCCAGCAGGGCTGGGTGAAAAACTGTTTTTT. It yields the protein CASSPAGLGEKLFF. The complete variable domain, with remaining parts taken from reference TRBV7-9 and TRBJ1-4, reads DTGVSQNPRHKITKRGQNVTFRCDPISEHNRLYWYRQTLGQGPEFLTYFQNEAQLEKSRLLSDRFSAERPKGSFSTLEIQRTEQGDSAMYLCASSPAGLGEKLFFGSGTQLSVL.

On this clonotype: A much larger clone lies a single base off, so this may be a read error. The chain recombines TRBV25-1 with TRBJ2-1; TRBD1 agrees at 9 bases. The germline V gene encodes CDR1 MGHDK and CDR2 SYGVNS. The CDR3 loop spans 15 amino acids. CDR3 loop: CASSEGQGPYNEQSF. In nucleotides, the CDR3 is TGTGCCAGCAGTGAGGGACAGGGACCCTACAATGAGCAGTCCTTC.

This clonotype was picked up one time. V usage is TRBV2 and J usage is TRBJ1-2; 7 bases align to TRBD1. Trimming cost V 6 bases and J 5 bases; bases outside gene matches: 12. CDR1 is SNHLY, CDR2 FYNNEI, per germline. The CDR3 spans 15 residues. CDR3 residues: CASRAEGAGSYGYTF. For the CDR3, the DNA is TGTGCCAGCAGGGCCGAGGGGGCCGGTTCGTATGGCTACACCTTC.

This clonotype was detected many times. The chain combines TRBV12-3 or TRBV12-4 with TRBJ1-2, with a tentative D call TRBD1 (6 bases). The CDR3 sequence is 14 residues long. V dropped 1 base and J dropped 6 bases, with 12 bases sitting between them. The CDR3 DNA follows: TGTGCCAGCAGTTTAGTCTACAGGGAGGATGGCTACACCTTC. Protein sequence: CASSLVYREDGYTF.

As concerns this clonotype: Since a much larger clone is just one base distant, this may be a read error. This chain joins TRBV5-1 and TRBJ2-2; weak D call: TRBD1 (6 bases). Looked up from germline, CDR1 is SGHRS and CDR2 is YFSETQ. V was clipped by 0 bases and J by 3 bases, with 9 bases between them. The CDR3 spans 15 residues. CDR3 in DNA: TGCGCCAGCAGCTTGGTGCAGGGGCACACCGGGGAGCTGTTTTTT. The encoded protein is CASSLVQGHTGELFF.

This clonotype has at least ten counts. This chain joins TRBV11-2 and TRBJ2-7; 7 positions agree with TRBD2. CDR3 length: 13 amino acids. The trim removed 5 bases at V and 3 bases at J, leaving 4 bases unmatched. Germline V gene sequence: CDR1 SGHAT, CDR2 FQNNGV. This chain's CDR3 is CASSPSGNYEQYF. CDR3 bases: TGTGCCAGCAGCCCGAGCGGGAACTACGAGCAGTACTTC.

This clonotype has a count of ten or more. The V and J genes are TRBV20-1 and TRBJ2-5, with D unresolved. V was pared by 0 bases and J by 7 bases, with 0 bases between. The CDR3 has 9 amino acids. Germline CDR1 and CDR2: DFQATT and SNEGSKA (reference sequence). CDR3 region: CSARETQYF. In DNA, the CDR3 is TGCAGTGCTAGAGAGACCCAGTACTTC.

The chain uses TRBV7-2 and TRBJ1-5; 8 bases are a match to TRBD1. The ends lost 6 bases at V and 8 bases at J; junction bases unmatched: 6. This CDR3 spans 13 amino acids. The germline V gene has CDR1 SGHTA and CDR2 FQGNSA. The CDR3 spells CASRAGGMEPQHF. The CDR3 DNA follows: TGTGCCAGCAGAGCAGGGGGCATGGAGCCCCAGCATTTT.

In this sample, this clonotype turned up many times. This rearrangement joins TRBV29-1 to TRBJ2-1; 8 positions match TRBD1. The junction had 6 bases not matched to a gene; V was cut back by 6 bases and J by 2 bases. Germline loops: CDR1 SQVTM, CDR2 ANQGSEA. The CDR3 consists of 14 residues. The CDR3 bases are TGCAGCGTCCCCGGACAGGGTACCTACAATGAGCAGTTCTTC. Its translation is CSVPGQGTYNEQFF.

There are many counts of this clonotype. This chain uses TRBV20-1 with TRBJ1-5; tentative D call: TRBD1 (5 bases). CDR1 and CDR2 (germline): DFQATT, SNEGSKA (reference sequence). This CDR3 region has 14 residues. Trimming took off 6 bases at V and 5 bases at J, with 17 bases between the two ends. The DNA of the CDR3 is TGCAGTGCCAACAAAGGAGGGGCCGATCAGCCCCAGCATTTT. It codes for CSANKGGADQPQHF.

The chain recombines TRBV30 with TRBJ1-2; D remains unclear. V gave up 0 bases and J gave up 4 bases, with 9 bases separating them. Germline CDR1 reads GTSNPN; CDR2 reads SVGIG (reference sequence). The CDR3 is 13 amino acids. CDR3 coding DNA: TGTGCCTGGAGTGTAAATTACGGCTATGGCTACACCTTC. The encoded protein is CAWSVNYGYGYTF.

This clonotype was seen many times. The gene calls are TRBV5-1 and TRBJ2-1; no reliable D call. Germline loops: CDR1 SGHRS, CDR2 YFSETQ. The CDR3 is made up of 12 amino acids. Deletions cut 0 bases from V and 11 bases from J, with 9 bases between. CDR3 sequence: CASSLVAEQQFF. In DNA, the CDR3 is TGCGCCAGCAGCTTGGTGGCTGAGCAGCAGTTCTTC.

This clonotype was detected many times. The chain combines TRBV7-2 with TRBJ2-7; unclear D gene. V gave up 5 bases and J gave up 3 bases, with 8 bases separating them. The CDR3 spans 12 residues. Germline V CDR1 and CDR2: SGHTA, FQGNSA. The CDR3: CASSRKDYEQYF. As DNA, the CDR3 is TGTGCCAGCAGCCGGAAGGACTACGAGCAGTACTTC.

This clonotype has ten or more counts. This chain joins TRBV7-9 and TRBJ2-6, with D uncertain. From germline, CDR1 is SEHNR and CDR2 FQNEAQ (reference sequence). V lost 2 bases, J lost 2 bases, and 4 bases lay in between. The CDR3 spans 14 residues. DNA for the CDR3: TGTGCCAGCAGCTTAAGTGCTGGGGCCAACGTCCTGACTTTC. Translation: CASSLSAGANVLTF.

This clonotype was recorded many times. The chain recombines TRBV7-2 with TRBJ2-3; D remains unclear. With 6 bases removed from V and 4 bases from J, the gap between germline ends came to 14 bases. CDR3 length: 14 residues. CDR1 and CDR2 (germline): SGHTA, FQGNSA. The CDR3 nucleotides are TGTGCCAGCAGATCCCCCGGAGTAGCAGATACGCAGTATTTT. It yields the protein CASRSPGVADTQYF.

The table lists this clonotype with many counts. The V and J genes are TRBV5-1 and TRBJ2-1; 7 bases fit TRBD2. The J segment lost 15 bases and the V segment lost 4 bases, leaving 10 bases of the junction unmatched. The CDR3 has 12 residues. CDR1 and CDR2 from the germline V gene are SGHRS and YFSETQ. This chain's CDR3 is CASSQDYAGVFF. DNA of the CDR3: TGCGCCAGCAGCCAAGATTATGCGGGGGTGTTCTTC.

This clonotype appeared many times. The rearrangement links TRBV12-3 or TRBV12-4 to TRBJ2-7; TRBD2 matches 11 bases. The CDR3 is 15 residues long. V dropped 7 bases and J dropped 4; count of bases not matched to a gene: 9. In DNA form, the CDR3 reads TGTGCCAGCAACGCCAGACTAGCGGGATATTACGAGCAGTACTTC. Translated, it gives CASNARLAGYYEQYF.

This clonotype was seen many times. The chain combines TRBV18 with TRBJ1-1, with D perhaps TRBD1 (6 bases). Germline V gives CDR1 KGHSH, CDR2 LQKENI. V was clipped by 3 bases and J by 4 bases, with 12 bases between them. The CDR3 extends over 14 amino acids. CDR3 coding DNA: TGTGCCAGCTCACCCTCTGGAGGGGGCACTGAAGCTTTCTTT. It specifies CASSPSGGGTEAFF.

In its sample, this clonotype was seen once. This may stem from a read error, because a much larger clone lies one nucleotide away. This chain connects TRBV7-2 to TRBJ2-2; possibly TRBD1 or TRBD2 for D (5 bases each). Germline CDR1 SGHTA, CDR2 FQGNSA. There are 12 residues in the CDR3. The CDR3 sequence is CVSSFRAGEPFF. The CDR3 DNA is TGTGTCAGCAGCTTCAGGGCCGGGGAGCCGTTTTTT.

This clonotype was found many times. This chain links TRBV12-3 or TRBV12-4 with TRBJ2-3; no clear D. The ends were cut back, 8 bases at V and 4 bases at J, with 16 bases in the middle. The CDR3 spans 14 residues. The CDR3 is CASGLLGTSDTQYF. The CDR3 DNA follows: TGTGCCAGCGGGTTATTGGGCACGTCAGATACGCAGTATTTT.

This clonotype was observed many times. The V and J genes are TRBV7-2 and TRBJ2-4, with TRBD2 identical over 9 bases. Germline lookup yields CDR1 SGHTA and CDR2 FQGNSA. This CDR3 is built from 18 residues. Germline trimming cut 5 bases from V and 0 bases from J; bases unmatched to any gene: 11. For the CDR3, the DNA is TGTGCCAGCAGCCGAGGGCTAGCGGGATGGCTAGCCAAAAACATTCAGTACTTC. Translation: CASSRGLAGWLAKNIQYF.

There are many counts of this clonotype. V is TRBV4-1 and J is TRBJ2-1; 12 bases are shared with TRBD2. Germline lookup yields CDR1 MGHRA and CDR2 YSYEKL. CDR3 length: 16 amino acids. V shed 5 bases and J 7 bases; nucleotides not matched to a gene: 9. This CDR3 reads CASSTRLAGGENEQFF. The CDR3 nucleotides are TGCGCCAGCAGCACGCGGCTAGCGGGAGGGGAAAATGAGCAGTTCTTC.

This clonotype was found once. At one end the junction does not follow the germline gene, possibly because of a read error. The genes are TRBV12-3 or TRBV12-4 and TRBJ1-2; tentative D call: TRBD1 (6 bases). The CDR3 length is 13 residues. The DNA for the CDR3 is TGTGCCAGCAGTTACTCCGACAGGATAGGCGACCCCTTC. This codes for CASSYSDRIGDPF.